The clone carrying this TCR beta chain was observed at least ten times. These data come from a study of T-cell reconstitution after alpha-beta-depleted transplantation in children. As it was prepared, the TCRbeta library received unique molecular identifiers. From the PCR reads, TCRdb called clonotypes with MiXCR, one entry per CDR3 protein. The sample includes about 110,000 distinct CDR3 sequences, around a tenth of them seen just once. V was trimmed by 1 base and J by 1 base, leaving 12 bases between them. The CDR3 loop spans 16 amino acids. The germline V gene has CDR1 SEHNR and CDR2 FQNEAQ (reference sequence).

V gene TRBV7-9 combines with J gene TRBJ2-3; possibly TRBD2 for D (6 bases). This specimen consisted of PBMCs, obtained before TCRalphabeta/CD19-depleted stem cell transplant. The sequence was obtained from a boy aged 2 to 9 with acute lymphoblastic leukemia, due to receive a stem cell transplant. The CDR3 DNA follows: TGTGCCAGCAGCTTAGGACGCGGAGGGGGCACAGATACGCAGTATTTT. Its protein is CASSLGRGGGTDTQYF.